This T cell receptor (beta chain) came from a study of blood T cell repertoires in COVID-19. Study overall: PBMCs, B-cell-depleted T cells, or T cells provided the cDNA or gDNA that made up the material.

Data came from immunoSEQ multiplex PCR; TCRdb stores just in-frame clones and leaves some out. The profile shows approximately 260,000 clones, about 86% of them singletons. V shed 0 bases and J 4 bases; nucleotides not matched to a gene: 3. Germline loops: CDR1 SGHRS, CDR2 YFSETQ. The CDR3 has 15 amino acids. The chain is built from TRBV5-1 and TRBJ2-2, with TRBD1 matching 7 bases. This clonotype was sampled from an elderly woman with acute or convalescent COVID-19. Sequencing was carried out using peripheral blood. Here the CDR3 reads CASSLAQGVTGELFF. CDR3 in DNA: TGCGCCAGCAGCTTGGCTCAGGGGGTCACCGGGGAGCTGTTTTTT.